This T cell receptor (beta chain) derives from a study of response to subunit inactivated influenza vaccine. This clonotype was detected only a few times. Its specificity is unknown. General observations from the study: It was suggested by the authors that few new T cells are recruited by each seasonal influenza vaccination.

TCRdb re-derived calls from the RT-PCR reads in MiXCR, one entry per CDR3 protein. Among 630,000 or so distinct CDR3 sequences listed, around 16% were seen once. V gave up 6 bases and J gave up 6 bases, with 21 bases separating them. CDR3 length equals 15 residues. This clonotype was obtained from a man aged 50 to 60 who received an inactivated influenza vaccine. The chain recombines TRBV12-3 or TRBV12-4 with TRBJ2-7; D is perhaps TRBD1 (7 bases). The starting material was PBMCs from blood, obtained 12 days after vaccination. This CDR3 is CASSIHRGSEGEQYF. The CDR3 nucleotides read TGTGCCAGCAGCATCCACAGGGGCTCGGAGGGCGAGCAGTACTTC.